The rows below give T cell receptor beta chains drawn from one sample of a study of blood T cell repertoires in COVID-19. TCRdb's copy holds only in-frame clones and misses some; the assay was immunoSEQ multiplex PCR. The sample holds about 390,000 clones, around 87% seen once. Sequences were obtained from peripheral blood. Source of these receptors: an older woman with COVID-19, enrolled during active disease. Each CDR3 is given without its conserved first and last residue. Not every row has a clone size; where given, it reads once, few, many or a size class.

clone size: once
V gene: TRBV5-8
J gene: TRBJ2-2
CDR3 protein: ASSLSRFANTGELF

clone size: once
V gene: TRBV2
J gene: TRBJ1-1
CDR3 protein: ASKRETASEAF

clone size: -
V gene: TRBV5-6
J gene: TRBJ1-6
CDR3 protein: ASSLAPGYWSYNSPLH

clone size: once
V gene: TRBV5-6
J gene: TRBJ1-6
CDR3 protein: ASSFQQGLGSPLH

clone size: -
V gene: TRBV28
J gene: TRBJ1-3
CDR3 protein: ASSLLKILSGNTIY

clone size: -
V gene: TRBV14
J gene: TRBJ2-1
CDR3 protein: ASSQEMRDYPHNEQF

clone size: -
V gene: TRBV3-1/TRBV3-2
J gene: TRBJ1-1
CDR3 protein: ASSQESLRGTDSEAF

clone size: -
V gene: TRBV7-3
J gene: TRBJ2-3
CDR3 protein: ASSGGARGTDTQY

clone size: -
V gene: TRBV9
J gene: TRBJ2-2
CDR3 protein: ASSGGTGELF

clone size: -
V gene: TRBV9
J gene: TRBJ2-3
CDR3 protein: ASSVTRTDTQY

clone size: -
V gene: TRBV7-2
J gene: TRBJ1-2
CDR3 protein: ASSFLRGGGYT

clone size: -
V gene: TRBV29-1
J gene: TRBJ1-2
CDR3 protein: SVPDRHYYGYT

clone size: -
V gene: TRBV6-5
J gene: TRBJ1-1
CDR3 protein: ASRNRAEAF